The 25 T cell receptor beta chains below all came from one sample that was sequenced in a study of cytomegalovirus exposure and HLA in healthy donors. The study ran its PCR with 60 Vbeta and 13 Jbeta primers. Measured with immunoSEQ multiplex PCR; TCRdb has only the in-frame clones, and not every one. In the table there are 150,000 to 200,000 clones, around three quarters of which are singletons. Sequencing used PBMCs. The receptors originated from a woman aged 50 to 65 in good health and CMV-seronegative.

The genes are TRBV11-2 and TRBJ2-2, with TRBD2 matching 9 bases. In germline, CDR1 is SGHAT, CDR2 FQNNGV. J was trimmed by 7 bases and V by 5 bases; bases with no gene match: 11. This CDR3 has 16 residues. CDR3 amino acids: CASSGGGGRVDGELFF. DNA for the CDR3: TGTGCCAGCAGCGGAGGTGGCGGGAGGGTTGACGGGGAGCTGTTTTTT.

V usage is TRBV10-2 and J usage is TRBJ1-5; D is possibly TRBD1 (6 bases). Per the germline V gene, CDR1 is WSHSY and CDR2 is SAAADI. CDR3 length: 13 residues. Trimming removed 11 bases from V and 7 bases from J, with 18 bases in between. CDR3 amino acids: CASKGDGGQPQHF. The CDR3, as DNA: TGCGCCTCGAAGGGGGACGGTGGCCAGCCCCAGCATTTT.

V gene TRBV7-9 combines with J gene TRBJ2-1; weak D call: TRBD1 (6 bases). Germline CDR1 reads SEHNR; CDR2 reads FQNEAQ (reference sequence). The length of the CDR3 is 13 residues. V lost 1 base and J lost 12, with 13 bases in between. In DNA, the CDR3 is TGTGCCAGCAGCTTAGGGTGGGACAACGGGCAGTTCTTC. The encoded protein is CASSLGWDNGQFF.

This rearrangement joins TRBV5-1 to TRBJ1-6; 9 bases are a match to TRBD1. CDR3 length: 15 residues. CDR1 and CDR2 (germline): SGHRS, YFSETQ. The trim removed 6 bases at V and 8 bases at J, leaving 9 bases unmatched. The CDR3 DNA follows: TGCGCCAGCACCCCCCGGACAGGGGAGGATTCACCCCTCCACTTT. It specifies CASTPRTGEDSPLHF. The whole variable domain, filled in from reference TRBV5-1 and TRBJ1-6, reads KAGVTQTPRYLIKTRGQQVTLSCSPISGHRSVSWYQQTPGQGLQFLFEYFSETQRNKGNFPGRFSGRQFSNSRSEMNVSTLELGDSALYLCASTPRTGEDSPLHFGNGTRLTVT.

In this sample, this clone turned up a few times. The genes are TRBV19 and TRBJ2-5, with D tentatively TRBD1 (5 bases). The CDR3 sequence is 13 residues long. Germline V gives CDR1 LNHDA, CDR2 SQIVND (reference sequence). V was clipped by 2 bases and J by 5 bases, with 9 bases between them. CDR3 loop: CASSIQGVETQYF. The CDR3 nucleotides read TGTGCCAGTAGTATACAGGGCGTCGAGACCCAGTACTTC.

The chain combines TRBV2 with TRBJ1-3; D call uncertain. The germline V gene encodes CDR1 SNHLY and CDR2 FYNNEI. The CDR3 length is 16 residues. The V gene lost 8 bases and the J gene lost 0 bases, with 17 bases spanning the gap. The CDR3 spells CASRKTQVSSGNTIYF. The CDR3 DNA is TGTGCCAGCCGAAAGACCCAGGTTTCCTCTGGAAACACCATATATTTT. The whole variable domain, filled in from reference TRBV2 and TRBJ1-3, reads EPEVTQTPSHQVTQMGQEVILRCVPISNHLYFYWYRQILGQKVEFLVSFYNNEISEKSEIFDDQFSVERPDGSNFTLKIRSTKLEDSAMYFCASRKTQVSSGNTIYFGEGSWLTVV.

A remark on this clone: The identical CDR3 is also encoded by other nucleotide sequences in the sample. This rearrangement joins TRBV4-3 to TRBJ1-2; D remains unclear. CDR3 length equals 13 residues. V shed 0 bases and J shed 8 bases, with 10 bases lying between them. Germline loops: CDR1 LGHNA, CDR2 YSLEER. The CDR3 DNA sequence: TGCGCCAGCAGCCAAGAAGGCCTCGGGGGCTACACCTTC. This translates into CASSQEGLGGYTF.

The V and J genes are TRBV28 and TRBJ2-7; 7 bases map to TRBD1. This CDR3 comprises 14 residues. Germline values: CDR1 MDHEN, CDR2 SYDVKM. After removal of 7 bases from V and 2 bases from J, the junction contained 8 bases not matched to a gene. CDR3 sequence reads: CASTENRGAYEQYF. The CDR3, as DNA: TGTGCCAGCACTGAGAACAGGGGCGCCTACGAGCAGTACTTC. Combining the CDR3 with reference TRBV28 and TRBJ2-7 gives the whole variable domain DVKVTQSSRYLVKRTGEKVFLECVQDMDHENMFWYRQDPGLGLRLIYFSYDVKMKEKGDIPEGYSVSREKKERFSLILESASTNQTSMYLCASTENRGAYEQYFGPGTRLTVT.

CDR3 protein: CASSFGTGGGNTEAFF. DNA for the CDR3: TGTGCCAGCAGCTTTGGGACAGGGGGCGGGAACACTGAAGCTTTCTTT. The genes are TRBV13 and TRBJ1-1; the match to TRBD1 covers 12 bases. This CDR3 contains 16 residues. Losses at the gene ends were 3 bases for V and 1 base for J; bases not matched to a gene: 3. Looked up from germline, CDR1 is PRHDT and CDR2 is FYEKMQ (reference sequence).

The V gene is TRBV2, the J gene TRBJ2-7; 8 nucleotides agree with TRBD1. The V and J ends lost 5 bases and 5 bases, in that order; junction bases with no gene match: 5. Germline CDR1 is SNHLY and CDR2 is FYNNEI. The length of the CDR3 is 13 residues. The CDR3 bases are TGTGCCAGCAGTACGACAGGGGCCCACGAGCAGTACTTC. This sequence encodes CASSTTGAHEQYF.

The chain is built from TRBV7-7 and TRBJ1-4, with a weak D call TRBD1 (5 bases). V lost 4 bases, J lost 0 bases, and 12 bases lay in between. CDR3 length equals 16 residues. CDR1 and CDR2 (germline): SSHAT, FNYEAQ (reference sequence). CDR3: CASSSRQRATNEKLFF. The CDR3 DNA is TGTGCCAGCAGCTCCCGACAGAGAGCAACTAATGAAAAACTGTTTTTT.

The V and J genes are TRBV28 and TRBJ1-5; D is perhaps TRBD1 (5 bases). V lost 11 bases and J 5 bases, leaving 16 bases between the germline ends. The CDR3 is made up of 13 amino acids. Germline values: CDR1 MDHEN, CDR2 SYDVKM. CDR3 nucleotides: TGTGCCGTGCCCGGGGGGGTTGATCAGCCCCAGCATTTT. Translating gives CAVPGGVDQPQHF.

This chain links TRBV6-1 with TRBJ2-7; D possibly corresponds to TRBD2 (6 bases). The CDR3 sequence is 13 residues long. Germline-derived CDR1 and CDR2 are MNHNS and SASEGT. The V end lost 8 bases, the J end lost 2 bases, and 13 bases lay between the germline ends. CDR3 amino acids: CASGGDLPYEQYF. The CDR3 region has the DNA TGTGCCAGCGGAGGGGACTTACCCTACGAGCAGTACTTC.

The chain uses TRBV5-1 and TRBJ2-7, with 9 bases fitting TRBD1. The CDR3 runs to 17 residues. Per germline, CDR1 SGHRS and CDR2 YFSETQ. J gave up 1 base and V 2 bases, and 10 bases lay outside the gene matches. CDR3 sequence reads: CASSLTHRDRVSYEQYF. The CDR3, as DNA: TGCGCCAGCAGCTTAACGCACCGGGACAGGGTATCCTACGAGCAGTACTTC. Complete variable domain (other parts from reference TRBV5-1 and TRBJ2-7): KAGVTQTPRYLIKTRGQQVTLSCSPISGHRSVSWYQQTPGQGLQFLFEYFSETQRNKGNFPGRFSGRQFSNSRSEMNVSTLELGDSALYLCASSLTHRDRVSYEQYFGPGTRLTVT.

For the CDR3, the DNA is TGTGCCAGCAGCTTTCGACAGGGGGGGAATTCACCCCTCCACTTT. It yields the protein CASSFRQGGNSPLHF. V and J are TRBV14 and TRBJ1-6; 9 bases match TRBD1. Germline lookup yields CDR1 SGHDN and CDR2 FVKESK. This CDR3 spans 15 amino acids. Unmatched junction bases numbered 6, after V lost 5 bases and J lost 7 bases.

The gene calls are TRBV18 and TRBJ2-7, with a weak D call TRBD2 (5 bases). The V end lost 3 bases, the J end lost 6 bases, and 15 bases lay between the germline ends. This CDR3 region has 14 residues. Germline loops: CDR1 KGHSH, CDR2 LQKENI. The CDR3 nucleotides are TGTGCCAGCTCACCTGTGGAGGTCTTAGGCGAGCAGTACTTC. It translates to CASSPVEVLGEQYF.

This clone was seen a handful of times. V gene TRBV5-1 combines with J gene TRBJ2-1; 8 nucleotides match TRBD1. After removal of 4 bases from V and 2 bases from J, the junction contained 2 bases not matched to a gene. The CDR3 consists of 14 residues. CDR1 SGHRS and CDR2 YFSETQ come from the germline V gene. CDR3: CASSTGGTYNEQFF. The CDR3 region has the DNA TGCGCCAGCAGCACAGGGGGAACCTACAATGAGCAGTTCTTC. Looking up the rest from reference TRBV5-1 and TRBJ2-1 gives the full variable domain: KAGVTQTPRYLIKTRGQQVTLSCSPISGHRSVSWYQQTPGQGLQFLFEYFSETQRNKGNFPGRFSGRQFSNSRSEMNVSTLELGDSALYLCASSTGGTYNEQFFGPGTRLTVL.

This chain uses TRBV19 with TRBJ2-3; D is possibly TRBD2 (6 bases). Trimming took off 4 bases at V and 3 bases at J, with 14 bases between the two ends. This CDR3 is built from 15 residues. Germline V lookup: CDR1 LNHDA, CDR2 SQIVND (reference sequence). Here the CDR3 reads CASSRSGVMTDTQYF. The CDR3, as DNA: TGTGCCAGTAGTAGGTCGGGGGTTATGACAGATACGCAGTATTTT.

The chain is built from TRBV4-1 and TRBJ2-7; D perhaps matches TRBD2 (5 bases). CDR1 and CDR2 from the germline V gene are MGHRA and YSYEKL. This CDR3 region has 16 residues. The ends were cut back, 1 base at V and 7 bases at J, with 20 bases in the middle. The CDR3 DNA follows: TGCGCCAGCAGCCAAGGGTCTACTCTCGGAACGGGGGAGCAGTACTTC. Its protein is CASSQGSTLGTGEQYF.

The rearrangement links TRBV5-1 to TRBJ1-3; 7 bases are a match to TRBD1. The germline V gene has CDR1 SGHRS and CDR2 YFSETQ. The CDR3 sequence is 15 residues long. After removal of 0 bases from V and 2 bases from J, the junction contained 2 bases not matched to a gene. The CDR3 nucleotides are TGCGCCAGCAGCTTGGACAGGGGCCCTGGAAACACCATATATTTT. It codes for CASSLDRGPGNTIYF.

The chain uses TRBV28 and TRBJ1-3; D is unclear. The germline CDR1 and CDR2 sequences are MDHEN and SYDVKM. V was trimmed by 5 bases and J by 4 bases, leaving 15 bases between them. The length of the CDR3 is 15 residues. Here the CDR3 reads CASSQRGSPGNTIYF. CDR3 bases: TGTGCCAGCAGTCAACGAGGGAGTCCCGGAAACACCATATATTTT. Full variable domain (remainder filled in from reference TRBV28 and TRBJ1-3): DVKVTQSSRYLVKRTGEKVFLECVQDMDHENMFWYRQDPGLGLRLIYFSYDVKMKEKGDIPEGYSVSREKKERFSLILESASTNQTSMYLCASSQRGSPGNTIYFGEGSWLTVV.

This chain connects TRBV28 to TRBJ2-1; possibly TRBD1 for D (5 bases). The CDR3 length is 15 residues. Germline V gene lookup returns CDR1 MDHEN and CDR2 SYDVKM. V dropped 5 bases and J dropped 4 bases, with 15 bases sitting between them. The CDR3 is CASSPQAQGYNEQFF. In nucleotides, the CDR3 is TGTGCCAGCAGTCCTCAGGCGCAGGGATACAATGAGCAGTTCTTC.

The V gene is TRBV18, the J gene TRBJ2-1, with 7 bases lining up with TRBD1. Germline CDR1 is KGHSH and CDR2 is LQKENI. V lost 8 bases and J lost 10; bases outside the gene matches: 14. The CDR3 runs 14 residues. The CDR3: CASPGTAVSGEQFF. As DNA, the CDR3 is TGTGCCAGCCCAGGGACAGCCGTTTCTGGGGAGCAGTTCTTC.

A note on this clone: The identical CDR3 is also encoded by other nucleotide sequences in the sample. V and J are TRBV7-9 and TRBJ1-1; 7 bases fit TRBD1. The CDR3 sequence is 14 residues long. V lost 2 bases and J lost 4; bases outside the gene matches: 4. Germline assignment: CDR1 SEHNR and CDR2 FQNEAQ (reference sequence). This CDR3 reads CASSLTGVGTEAFF. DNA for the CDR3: TGTGCCAGCAGCTTAACAGGGGTGGGCACTGAAGCTTTCTTT.

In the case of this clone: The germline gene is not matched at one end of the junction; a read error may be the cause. CDR3 DNA sequence: TGTTCCAGCCGTAAGGGACTTTCGGACATTCAGTACTTC. This codes for CSSRKGLSDIQYF. The rearrangement joins TRBV7-9 to TRBJ2-4, with D possibly matching TRBD2 (6 bases). Germline-derived CDR1 and CDR2 are SEHNR and FQNEAQ (reference sequence). This CDR3 region has 13 residues.